The 10 T cell receptor beta chains reported below all come from one sample, sequenced in a study of blood T cell repertoires in COVID-19. Generated by immunoSEQ multiplex PCR, the TCRdb table keeps only in-frame clones and is missing some. Of roughly 210,000 clones listed, roughly 84% are singletons. The sample was peripheral blood. The receptors shown here come from a woman aged 80 or over with COVID-19, enrolled during active disease.

This clone has a handful of counts. The chain is built from TRBV28 and TRBJ1-5; D may be TRBD1 (5 bases). CDR1 and CDR2 (germline): MDHEN, SYDVKM. The germline V and J ends were trimmed by 6 bases and 4 bases, with 19 bases remaining between them. The CDR3 totals 16 residues. In DNA form, the CDR3 reads TGTGCCAGCAGCGGAACTCTGGACACATATAATCAGCCCCAGCATTTT. Amino acid sequence: CASSGTLDTYNQPQHF.

The chain links TRBV18 to TRBJ1-2; D is unresolved. Germline V CDR1 and CDR2: KGHSH, LQKENI. The CDR3 spans 14 residues. Trimming pared 2 bases from V and 2 bases from J, leaving 9 bases between. CDR3 sequence: CASSPRTLNYGYTF. CDR3 nucleotide sequence: TGTGCCAGCTCACCAAGAACATTGAACTATGGCTACACCTTC.

V is TRBV3-1 (or the pseudogene TRBV3-2) and J is TRBJ1-4; D is perhaps TRBD1 (6 bases). V dropped 5 bases and J dropped 12 bases, with 19 bases sitting between them. The CDR3 sequence is 14 residues long. Germline CDR1 and CDR2: LGHDT and YNNKEL (reference sequence). CDR3 in DNA: TGTGCCAGCAGCGGAAAACTTGGGGGGGGCGAACTGTTTTTT. Translated, it gives CASSGKLGGGELFF.

A few counts support this clone. V is TRBV7-9 and J is TRBJ2-7; 9 bases line up with TRBD1. Germline trimming cut 5 bases from V and 2 bases from J; bases unmatched to any gene: 7. CDR3 length: 15 amino acids. Germline CDR1 and CDR2: SEHNR and FQNEAQ (reference sequence). The CDR3 DNA sequence: TGTGCCAGCAGCAAGACGGGACAGGGTGCCTACGAGCAGTACTTC. Protein sequence: CASSKTGQGAYEQYF.

The chain recombines TRBV28 with TRBJ1-5; a possible D gene is TRBD1 (5 bases). The length of the CDR3 is 15 residues. Germline V lookup: CDR1 MDHEN, CDR2 SYDVKM. V lost 4 bases to trimming and J lost 0 bases, with 10 bases between them. The CDR3 spells CASSSPGHSNQPQHF. The CDR3 coding sequence is TGTGCCAGCAGTTCTCCAGGACATAGCAATCAGCCCCAGCATTTT.

In DNA form, the CDR3 reads TGTGCCTGGAGTCCCATACGGGGGGTCCTATATGGCTACACCTTC. Protein product: CAWSPIRGVLYGYTF. The rearrangement joins TRBV30 to TRBJ1-2; a weak D match, TRBD1 (5 bases). Germline V CDR1 and CDR2: GTSNPN, SVGIG (reference sequence). CDR3 length: 15 residues. The germline V and J ends were trimmed by 2 bases and 5 bases, with 18 bases remaining between them.

The chain uses TRBV6-5 and TRBJ2-7; 10 bases agree with TRBD2. CDR3 size: 14 residues. V gave up 10 bases and J gave up 2 bases; unmatched junction bases: 8. CDR1 is MNHEY and CDR2 is SVGAGI in the germline V gene. The CDR3 DNA reads TGTGCCACCAATAGCGGGGGGTCCCCCTACGAGCAGTACGTC. It translates to CATNSGGSPYEQYV.

This clone was recorded a few times. This rearrangement joins TRBV7-9 to TRBJ1-5; weak D call: TRBD1 (5 bases). Germline V gene data show CDR1 as SEHNR and CDR2 as FQNEAQ (reference sequence). The CDR3 is made up of 14 amino acids. With 2 bases removed from V and 4 bases from J, the gap between germline ends came to 9 bases. The CDR3 is CASSLLGVNQPQHF. The CDR3 DNA sequence: TGTGCCAGCAGCTTATTAGGGGTGAATCAGCCCCAGCATTTT.

The chain couples TRBV6-5 to TRBJ1-4; a weak D match, TRBD1 (5 bases). CDR1 is MNHEY and CDR2 is SVGAGI in the germline V gene. V lost 8 bases and J 6 bases, leaving 16 bases between the germline ends. The CDR3 loop spans 14 amino acids. The CDR3 nucleotides are TGTGCCAGCGCACGTGGGGGGAAGGATGAAAAACTGTTTTTT. Translated: CASARGGKDEKLFF.

The table lists this clone with a count of one. The rearrangement uses TRBV10-3 and TRBJ2-5; 11 positions match TRBD2. J was trimmed by 5 bases and V by 6 bases; bases with no gene match: 8. This CDR3 has 15 amino acids. Germline CDR1 reads ENHRY; CDR2 reads SYGVKD. The CDR3: CAIRNSGGAEETQYF. CDR3 sequence (DNA): TGTGCCATCAGAAATAGCGGGGGGGCCGAGGAGACCCAGTACTTC.